Given below is one T cell receptor (beta chain) in context. The same CDR3 arises from other DNA sequences in this sample as well. The data were taken from a study of shared clonotypes between healthy human individuals. Profiled with immunoSEQ multiplex PCR; TCRdb holds only in-frame clones, not every one. The sample records about 2 million clones, roughly 96% being singletons. CDR3 length: 14 amino acids. V gave up 4 bases and J gave up 2 bases; unmatched junction bases: 4. CDR1 is SGHRS, CDR2 YFSETQ, per germline. Sequencing was performed on naive CD4+ T cells sorted from blood. Described subset: CD45RA+ positively selected. The clonotype comes from a man in his late teens or twenties in good health. The rearrangement joins TRBV5-1 to TRBJ2-3, with 7 positions matching TRBD1. The CDR3 nucleotides are TGCGCCAGCAGCCGGGACAGCCCCACAGATACGCAGTATTTT. It yields the protein CASSRDSPTDTQYF.